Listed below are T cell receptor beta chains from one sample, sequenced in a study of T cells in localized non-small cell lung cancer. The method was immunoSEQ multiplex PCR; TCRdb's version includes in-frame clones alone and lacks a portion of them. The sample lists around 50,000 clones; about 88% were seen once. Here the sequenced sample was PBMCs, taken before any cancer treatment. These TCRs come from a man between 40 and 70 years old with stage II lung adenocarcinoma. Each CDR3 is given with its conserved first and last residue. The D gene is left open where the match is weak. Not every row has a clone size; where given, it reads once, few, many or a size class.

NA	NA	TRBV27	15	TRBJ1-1	TGTGCCAGCAGTATTACCCAGGGTATAGACACTGAAGCTTTCTTT	CASSITQGIDTEAFF
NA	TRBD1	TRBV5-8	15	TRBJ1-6	TGTGCCAGCAACCCCTCGGGACAGTATAATTCACCCCTCCACTTT	CASNPSGQYNSPLHF
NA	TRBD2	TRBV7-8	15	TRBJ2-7	TGTGCCAGCAGCATAGGGACTAGCGGGAGGTACGAGCAGTACTTC	CASSIGTSGRYEQYF
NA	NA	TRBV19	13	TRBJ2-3	TGTGCCAGTAGTATCGAGCCCGCAGATACGCAGTATTTT	CASSIEPADTQYF
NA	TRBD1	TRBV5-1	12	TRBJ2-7	TGCGCCAGCAGCTTACAGGGGTACGAGCAGTACTTC	CASSLQGYEQYF
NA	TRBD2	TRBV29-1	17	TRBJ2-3	TGCAGCGTTATGGGACTAGCGGGGGGTCCCTTGACAGATACGCAGTATTTT	CSVMGLAGGPLTDTQYF
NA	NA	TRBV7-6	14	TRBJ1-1	TGTGCCAGCAGCCTCCAACAGGGAGCCACTGAAGCTTTCTTT	CASSLQQGATEAFF
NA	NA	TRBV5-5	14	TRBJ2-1	TGTGCCAGCAGCTTGATGGGGTCCCCCAGGGAGCAGTTCTTC	CASSLMGSPREQFF
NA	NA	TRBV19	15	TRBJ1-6	TGTGCCAGTAGTATAGGGGACACAAGGAACGGACCCCTCCACTTT	CASSIGDTRNGPLHF
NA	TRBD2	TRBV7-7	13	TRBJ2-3	TGTGCCAGCAGCTTAGCGGGGGGGGATACGCAGTATTTT	CASSLAGGDTQYF
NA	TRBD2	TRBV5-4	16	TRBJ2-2	TGTGCCACCATGGCTGGTAGCGGGGGAAGCACCGGGGAGCTGTTTTTT	CATMAGSGGSTGELFF
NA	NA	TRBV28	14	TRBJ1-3	TGTGCCAGCAGTTTAGGGGGCCCTGGAAACACCATATATTTT	CASSLGGPGNTIYF
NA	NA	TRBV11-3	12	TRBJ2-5	TGTGCCAGCAGAGGGGCGGGAGAGACCCAGTACTTC	CASRGAGETQYF
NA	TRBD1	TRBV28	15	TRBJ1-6	TGTGCCAGCAGTCCCCGGGACAGGGAGGATTCACCCCTCCACTTT	CASSPRDREDSPLHF
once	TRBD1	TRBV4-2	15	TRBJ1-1	TGTGCCAGCAGCCAAGATCGACAGGGAGACGCTGAAGCTTTCTTT	CASSQDRQGDAEAFF
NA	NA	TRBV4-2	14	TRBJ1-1	TGTGCCAGCAGCCAAGGTCTAGCAGACACTGAAGCTTTCTTT	CASSQGLADTEAFF
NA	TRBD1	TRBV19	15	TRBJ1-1	TGTGCCAGTAGTATCCTTATGACAGGGGGCGCAGAGGCTTTCTTT	CASSILMTGGAEAFF
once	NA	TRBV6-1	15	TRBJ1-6	TGTGCCAGCAGTGAATGGACAGTTTATAATTCACCCCTCCACTTT	CASSEWTVYNSPLHF
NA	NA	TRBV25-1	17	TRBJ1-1	TGTGCCAGCAGTGAATCGGGTCTAGGGGATCGGAACACTGAAGCTTTCTTT	CASSESGLGDRNTEAFF
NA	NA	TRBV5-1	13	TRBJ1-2	TGCGCCAGCAGCTTGGAAAGGGACTATGGCTACACCTTC	CASSLERDYGYTF
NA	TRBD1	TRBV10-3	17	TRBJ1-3	TGTGCCATCAGTCCTCGGACAGGGACCAACTCTGGAAACACCATATATTTT	CAISPRTGTNSGNTIYF
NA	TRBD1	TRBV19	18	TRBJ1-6	TGTGCCAGTAGTATATTGAGTTCCCAGACAGGGCTCGATTCACCCCTCCACTTT	CASSILSSQTGLDSPLHF
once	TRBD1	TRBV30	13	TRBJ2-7	TGTGCCTGGCGGGACAGTCGATCCTACGAGCAGTACTTC	CAWRDSRSYEQYF
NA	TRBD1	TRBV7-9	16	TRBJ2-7	TGTGCCAGCAGCCCCTACTCCGGGACAGGGGTCTACGAGCAGTACTTC	CASSPYSGTGVYEQYF
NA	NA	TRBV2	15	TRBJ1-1	TGTGCCAGCAGTGAAGGGACGGGCATGAACACTGAAGCTTTCTTT	CASSEGTGMNTEAFF
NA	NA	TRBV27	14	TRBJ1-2	TGTGCCAGCAGGAGAGGGATGACAAACTATGGCTACACCTTC	CASRRGMTNYGYTF
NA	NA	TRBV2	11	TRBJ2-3	TGTGCCAGCAGTGTAGGTGCAACGCAGTATTTT	CASSVGATQYF
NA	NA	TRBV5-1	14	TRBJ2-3	TGCGCCAGCAGCTTGGTCGCAGGGGAAGATACGCAGTATTTT	CASSLVAGEDTQYF
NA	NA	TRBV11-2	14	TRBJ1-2	TGTGCCAGCAGCTTAGACCAGGGCTACTATGGCTACACCTTC	CASSLDQGYYGYTF
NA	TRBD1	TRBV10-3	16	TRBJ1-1	TGTGCCATCAGCGGAGACGGACAGGGGGTGAACACTGAAGCTTTCTTT	CAISGDGQGVNTEAFF
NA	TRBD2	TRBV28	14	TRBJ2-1	TGTGCCAGCAGTAAGAGCGGGGGCAACAATGAGCAGTTCTTC	CASSKSGGNNEQFF
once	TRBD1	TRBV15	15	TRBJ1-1	TGTGCCACCAGCAGACTCGACAGGGAGGGTACTGAAGCTTTCTTT	CATSRLDREGTEAFF
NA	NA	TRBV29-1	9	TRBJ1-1	TGCAGCGTCATCCCGGGGGCTTTCTTT	CSVIPGAFF
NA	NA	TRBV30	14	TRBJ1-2	TGTGCCTGGAGTGTCGGGGAACTCTATGGTGGCTACACCTTC	CAWSVGELYGGYTF
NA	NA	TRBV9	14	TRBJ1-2	TGTGCCAGCAGCCCAAGACAGACAGCAGGTGGCTACACCTTC	CASSPRQTAGGYTF
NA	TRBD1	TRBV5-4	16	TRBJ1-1	TGTGCCAGCAGCCCGGCGGGGGACAGGGGCGACCGTGAAGCTTTCTTT	CASSPAGDRGDREAFF